This T cell receptor beta chain was sequenced for a study of blood T cells in healthy people across ages. Through a sample-barcoded 5' primer and a J-beta primer mix, a second PCR was run for about 6 to 12 cycles. A single record per CDR3 protein comes from TCRdb applying MiXCR to the 5' RACE reads. The sample includes 1.5 million to 2 million distinct CDR3 sequences, approximately 28% of them seen just once. This clonotype was seen many times. The antigen is unknown. This CDR3 is 16 amino acids long. Trimming cost V 4 bases and J 4 bases; bases outside gene matches: 9. Per germline, CDR1 SGHTA and CDR2 FQGNSA. General observations from the study: Long-lived donors carried more naive CD4+ cells and greater diversity than aged donors. Lack of knowledge of donor CMV status possibly confounded expanded clonotype changes. Calculation of diversity from one million T cells yielded estimates considered to be underestimates.

Sequencing was done on a sample of blood. This TCR came from a woman in her 30s in good health. The genes are TRBV7-2 and TRBJ2-7, with 11 bases aligning to TRBD2. CDR3 bases: TGTGCCAGCAGCTCAACTCGGACTAGCGGGTTATACGAGCAGTACTTC. It is translated as CASSSTRTSGLYEQYF.